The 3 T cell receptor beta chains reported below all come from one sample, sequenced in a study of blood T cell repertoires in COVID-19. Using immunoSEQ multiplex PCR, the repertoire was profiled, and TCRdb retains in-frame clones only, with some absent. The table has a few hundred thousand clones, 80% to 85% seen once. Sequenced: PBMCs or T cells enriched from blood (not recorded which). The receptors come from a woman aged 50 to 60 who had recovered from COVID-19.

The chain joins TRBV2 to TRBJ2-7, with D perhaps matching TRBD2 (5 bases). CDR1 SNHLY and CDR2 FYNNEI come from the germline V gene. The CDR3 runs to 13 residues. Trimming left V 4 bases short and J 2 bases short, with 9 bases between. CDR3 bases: TGTGCCAGCAGTGCTGGACTCGCCTACGAGCAGTACTTC. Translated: CASSAGLAYEQYF. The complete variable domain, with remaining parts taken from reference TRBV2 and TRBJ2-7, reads EPEVTQTPSHQVTQMGQEVILRCVPISNHLYFYWYRQILGQKVEFLVSFYNNEISEKSEIFDDQFSVERPDGSNFTLKIRSTKLEDSAMYFCASSAGLAYEQYFGPGTRLTVT.

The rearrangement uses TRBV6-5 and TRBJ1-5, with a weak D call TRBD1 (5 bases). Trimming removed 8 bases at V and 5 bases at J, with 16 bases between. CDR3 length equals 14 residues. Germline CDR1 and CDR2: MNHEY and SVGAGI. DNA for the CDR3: TGTGCCAGCGGGGGGGGTTCTGGCCATCAGCCCCAGCATTTT. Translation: CASGGGSGHQPQHF.

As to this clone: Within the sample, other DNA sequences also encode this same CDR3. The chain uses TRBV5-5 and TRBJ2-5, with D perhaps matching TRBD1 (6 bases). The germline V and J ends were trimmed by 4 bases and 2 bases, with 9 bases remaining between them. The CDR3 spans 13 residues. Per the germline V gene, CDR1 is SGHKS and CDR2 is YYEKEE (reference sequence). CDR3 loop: CASSRQEQETQYF. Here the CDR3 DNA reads TGTGCCAGCAGCCGACAGGAACAAGAGACCCAGTACTTC.